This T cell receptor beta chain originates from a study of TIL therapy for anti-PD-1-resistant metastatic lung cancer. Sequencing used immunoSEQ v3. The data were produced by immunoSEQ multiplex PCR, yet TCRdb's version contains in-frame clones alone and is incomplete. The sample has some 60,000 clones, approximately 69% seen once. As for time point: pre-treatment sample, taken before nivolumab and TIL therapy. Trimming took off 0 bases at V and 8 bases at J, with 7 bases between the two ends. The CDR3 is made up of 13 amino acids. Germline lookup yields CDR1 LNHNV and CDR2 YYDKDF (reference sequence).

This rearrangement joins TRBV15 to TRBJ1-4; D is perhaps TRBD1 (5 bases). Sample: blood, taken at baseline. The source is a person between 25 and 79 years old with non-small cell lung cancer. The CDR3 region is CATSRDSGEKLFF. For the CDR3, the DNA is TGTGCCACCAGCAGAGATTCAGGGGAAAAACTGTTTTTT.